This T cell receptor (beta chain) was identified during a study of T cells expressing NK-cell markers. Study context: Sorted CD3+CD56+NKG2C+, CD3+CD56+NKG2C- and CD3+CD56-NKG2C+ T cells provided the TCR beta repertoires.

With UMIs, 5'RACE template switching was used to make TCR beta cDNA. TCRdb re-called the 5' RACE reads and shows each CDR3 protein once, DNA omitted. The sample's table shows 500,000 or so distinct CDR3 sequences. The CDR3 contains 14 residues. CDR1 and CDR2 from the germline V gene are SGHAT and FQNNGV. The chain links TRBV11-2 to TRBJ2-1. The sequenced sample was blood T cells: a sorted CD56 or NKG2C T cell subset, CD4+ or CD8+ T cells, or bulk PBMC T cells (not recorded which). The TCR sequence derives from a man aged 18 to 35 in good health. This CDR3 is CASSLGRPFDEQFF.